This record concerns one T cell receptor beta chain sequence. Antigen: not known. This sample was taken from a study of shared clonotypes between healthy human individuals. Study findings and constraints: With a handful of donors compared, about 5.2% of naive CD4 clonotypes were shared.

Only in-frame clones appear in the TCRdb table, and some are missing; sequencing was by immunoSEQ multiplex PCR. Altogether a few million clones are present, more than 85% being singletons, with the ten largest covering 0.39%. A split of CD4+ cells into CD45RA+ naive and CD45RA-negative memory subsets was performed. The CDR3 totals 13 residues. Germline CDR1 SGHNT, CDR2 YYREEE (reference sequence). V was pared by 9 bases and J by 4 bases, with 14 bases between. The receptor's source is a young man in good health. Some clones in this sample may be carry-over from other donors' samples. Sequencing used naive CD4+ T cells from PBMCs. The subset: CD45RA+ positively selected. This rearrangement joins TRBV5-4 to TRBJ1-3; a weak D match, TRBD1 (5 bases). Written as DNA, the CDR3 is TGTGCCACCAATCCAGGGTTAGGAAACACCATATATTTT. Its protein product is CATNPGLGNTIYF.